Listed below are T cell receptor beta chains from one sample, sequenced in a study of T cell repertoires in cytomegalovirus infection. These receptors have no identified antigens. TCRdb independently ran MiXCR on the reads; one entry per CDR3 protein. There are some 590,000 distinct CDR3 sequences in the sample; around two fifths occur only once, and 48% lies in the top ten. The sample here was cultured PBMCs, taken from culture after CMV antigen stimulation. The receptor set was obtained from a human donor in good health (CMV status not recorded). Some clones in this sample may be carry-over from other donors' samples. CDR3s include the opening cysteine and the closing phenylalanine or tryptophan. The D gene is left open where the match is weak. Some rows have no size entry. The others give once, few or many, or a class for an expanded clone.

j_gene: TRBJ2-5; d_gene: TRBD1; abundance: NA; v_gene: TRBV5-1; CDR3nt: TGCGCCAGCAGCCTGCAGACAGGGGTGGAGACCCAGTACTTC; CDR3aa: CASSLQTGVETQYF
j_gene: TRBJ2-6; d_gene: TRBD2; abundance: NA; v_gene: TRBV4-3; CDR3nt: TGCGCCAGCAGCCAAGATCTAGGAACTAGCGCTGGGGCCAACGTCCTGACTTTC; CDR3aa: CASSQDLGTSAGANVLTF
j_gene: TRBJ2-1; d_gene: NA; abundance: NA; v_gene: TRBV6-8; CDR3nt: TGTGCCAGCAAGGGAAGCTCCTACAATGAGCAGTTCTTC; CDR3aa: CASKGSSYNEQFF
j_gene: TRBJ2-1; d_gene: NA; abundance: few; v_gene: TRBV12-3/TRBV12-4; CDR3nt: TGTGCCAGTCAACGGAGTCGAGAGCAGTTCTTC; CDR3aa: CASQRSREQFF
j_gene: TRBJ1-5; d_gene: NA; abundance: few; v_gene: TRBV7-2; CDR3nt: TGTGCCAGCAGCTTGGTCAGTCAGCCCCAGCATTTT; CDR3aa: CASSLVSQPQHF
j_gene: TRBJ2-7; d_gene: NA; abundance: NA; v_gene: TRBV6-1; CDR3nt: TGTGCCAGCAGGCCCGGGCTAAACTACGAGCAGTACTTC; CDR3aa: CASRPGLNYEQYF
j_gene: TRBJ1-5; d_gene: NA; abundance: NA; v_gene: TRBV19; CDR3nt: TGTGCCAGTAGTGGGACTGGGAACAATCAGCCCCAGCATTTT; CDR3aa: CASSGTGNNQPQHF
j_gene: TRBJ1-2; d_gene: NA; abundance: NA; v_gene: TRBV19; CDR3nt: TGTGCCAGTAGTATTGGGGGGAGCTATGGCTACACCTTC; CDR3aa: CASSIGGSYGYTF
j_gene: TRBJ1-1; d_gene: TRBD1; abundance: NA; v_gene: TRBV6-1; CDR3nt: TGTGCCACCTATACTACCGGGACAGGGGGATTCGGAGCTTTCTTT; CDR3aa: CATYTTGTGGFGAFF
j_gene: TRBJ1-1; d_gene: NA; abundance: NA; v_gene: TRBV12-3/TRBV12-4; CDR3nt: TGTGCCAGCAGTGTGACAGAAATTAACACTGAAGCTTTCTTT; CDR3aa: CASSVTEINTEAFF
j_gene: TRBJ2-3; d_gene: NA; abundance: NA; v_gene: TRBV12-5; CDR3nt: TGTGCTAGTGGTTTCAGGTCAGATACGCAGTATTTT; CDR3aa: CASGFRSDTQYF
j_gene: TRBJ1-2; d_gene: NA; abundance: NA; v_gene: TRBV7-2; CDR3nt: TGTGCCAGTCGCGACAACTATGGCTACACCTTC; CDR3aa: CASRDNYGYTF
j_gene: TRBJ2-3; d_gene: TRBD1; abundance: few; v_gene: TRBV12-3/TRBV12-4; CDR3nt: TGTGCCAGCAGCCTGGGACAGGGACCCCCCTCAGATACGCAGTATTTT; CDR3aa: CASSLGQGPPSDTQYF
j_gene: TRBJ2-1; d_gene: NA; abundance: few; v_gene: TRBV5-6; CDR3nt: TGTGCCAGCAGCCTAGGACCCGACGGTGAGCAGTTCTTC; CDR3aa: CASSLGPDGEQFF
j_gene: TRBJ1-5; d_gene: NA; abundance: NA; v_gene: TRBV6-6; CDR3nt: TGTGCCAGCAGAATGAGGGCACCGAATCAGCCCCAGCATTTT; CDR3aa: CASRMRAPNQPQHF
j_gene: TRBJ2-5; d_gene: NA; abundance: NA; v_gene: TRBV7-8; CDR3nt: TGTGCCAGCAGCTTGGCCTCCTTCTGGGAGACCCAGTACTTC; CDR3aa: CASSLASFWETQYF
j_gene: TRBJ2-7; d_gene: TRBD1; abundance: few; v_gene: TRBV6-6; CDR3nt: TGTGCCAGCAATAGAGGGACAGGGGCCTCCGAGCAGTACTTC; CDR3aa: CASNRGTGASEQYF
j_gene: TRBJ2-3; d_gene: TRBD2; abundance: many; v_gene: TRBV7-8; CDR3nt: TGTGCCAGCAGCTTAGGACTAGCGATGGGCACAGATACGCAGTATTTT; CDR3aa: CASSLGLAMGTDTQYF
j_gene: TRBJ2-3; d_gene: TRBD1; abundance: NA; v_gene: TRBV6-1; CDR3nt: TGTGCCACAGAAACAGGGGGCGCTGGGGCAGATACGCAGTATTTT; CDR3aa: CATETGGAGADTQYF
j_gene: TRBJ2-3; d_gene: NA; abundance: NA; v_gene: TRBV12-3/TRBV12-4; CDR3nt: TGTGCCAGCACCAGCGTGAGCACAGATACGCAGTATTTT; CDR3aa: CASTSVSTDTQYF
j_gene: TRBJ2-1; d_gene: NA; abundance: NA; v_gene: TRBV5-4; CDR3nt: TGTGCCAGCAGGGCGTGGGGATCGTACAATGAGCAGTTCTTC; CDR3aa: CASRAWGSYNEQFF
j_gene: TRBJ2-1; d_gene: NA; abundance: NA; v_gene: TRBV24-1; CDR3nt: TGTGCCACCAGTGATGCAGGGGCCAGCTCCTACAATGAGCAGTTCTTC; CDR3aa: CATSDAGASSYNEQFF
j_gene: TRBJ1-1; d_gene: NA; abundance: once; v_gene: TRBV18; CDR3nt: TGTGCCAGCTCACCACTACAGGGACTCGCTGAAGCTTTCTTT; CDR3aa: CASSPLQGLAEAFF
j_gene: TRBJ2-3; d_gene: TRBD2; abundance: NA; v_gene: TRBV7-9; CDR3nt: TGTGCCAGCAGCTTAACGGCGGGAGAAGATACGCAGTATTTT; CDR3aa: CASSLTAGEDTQYF
j_gene: TRBJ2-3; d_gene: NA; abundance: NA; v_gene: TRBV4-3; CDR3nt: TGCGCCAGCAGCCCAGGGGATAGTAGGGATACGCAGTATTTT; CDR3aa: CASSPGDSRDTQYF
j_gene: TRBJ1-6; d_gene: NA; abundance: NA; v_gene: TRBV6-6; CDR3nt: TGTGCCAGCATCACCTGGGGGGCCGGTAATTCACCCCTCCACTTT; CDR3aa: CASITWGAGNSPLHF
j_gene: TRBJ2-3; d_gene: TRBD1; abundance: few; v_gene: TRBV7-2; CDR3nt: TGTGCCAGCAGCACCGCGTTGACAGGGGGCTTCACGCAGTATTTT; CDR3aa: CASSTALTGGFTQYF
j_gene: TRBJ1-4; d_gene: TRBD1; abundance: NA; v_gene: TRBV6-1; CDR3nt: TGTGCCAGCAGAACAACAGGGGGAGGATTGTATGAAAAACTGTTTTTT; CDR3aa: CASRTTGGGLYEKLFF
j_gene: TRBJ2-3; d_gene: TRBD1; abundance: few; v_gene: TRBV2; CDR3nt: TGTGCCAGCAGTCGACAGGGGACATACACAGATACGCAGTATTTT; CDR3aa: CASSRQGTYTDTQYF
j_gene: TRBJ2-7; d_gene: TRBD1; abundance: few; v_gene: TRBV7-2; CDR3nt: TGTGCCAGCAGCCGGCCCCGACAGGGGACCTACGAGCAGTACTTC; CDR3aa: CASSRPRQGTYEQYF
j_gene: TRBJ2-7; d_gene: NA; abundance: few; v_gene: TRBV5-6; CDR3nt: TGTGCCAGCAGCGGGAGGGACAGCCAGCACGAGCAGTACTTC; CDR3aa: CASSGRDSQHEQYF
j_gene: TRBJ1-1; d_gene: NA; abundance: NA; v_gene: TRBV12-3/TRBV12-4; CDR3nt: TGTGCCAGCAGCCCGGGGACTCCAGGGGCGCATGAAGCTTTCTTT; CDR3aa: CASSPGTPGAHEAFF
j_gene: TRBJ1-2; d_gene: NA; abundance: NA; v_gene: TRBV12-3/TRBV12-4; CDR3nt: TGTGCCAGCAGTTTAGGCCCCTCGGGGTTTTATGGCTACACCTTC; CDR3aa: CASSLGPSGFYGYTF
j_gene: TRBJ2-3; d_gene: TRBD1; abundance: NA; v_gene: TRBV12-5; CDR3nt: TGTGCTAGTGGTAGGGGACAGGGTACAGATACGCAGTATTTT; CDR3aa: CASGRGQGTDTQYF
j_gene: TRBJ1-1; d_gene: NA; abundance: many; v_gene: TRBV7-2; CDR3nt: TGTGCCAGCAGCTTTTGGTTGAGGAACACTGAAGCTTTCTTT; CDR3aa: CASSFWLRNTEAFF
j_gene: TRBJ2-2; d_gene: NA; abundance: NA; v_gene: TRBV10-3; CDR3nt: TGTGCCATCAGCTCGACAGGTCCCGACACCGGGGAGCTGTTTTTT; CDR3aa: CAISSTGPDTGELFF
j_gene: TRBJ2-1; d_gene: TRBD1; abundance: NA; v_gene: TRBV3-1; CDR3nt: TGTGCCAGCAGCCAACTGACAGGGGTTTTGGGCAATGAGCAGTTCTTC; CDR3aa: CASSQLTGVLGNEQFF
j_gene: TRBJ1-1; d_gene: NA; abundance: many; v_gene: TRBV7-2; CDR3nt: TGTGCCTCAACAGCCCTACCTATATCGAACACTGAAGCTTTCTTT; CDR3aa: CASTALPISNTEAFF
j_gene: TRBJ2-5; d_gene: TRBD1; abundance: few; v_gene: TRBV7-2; CDR3nt: TGTGCCAGCAGCTTAGGGGACAGGGGTTTCCAAGAGACCCAGTACTTC; CDR3aa: CASSLGDRGFQETQYF
j_gene: TRBJ1-5; d_gene: TRBD1; abundance: many; v_gene: TRBV7-2; CDR3nt: TGTGCCAGCACCTTAGGCAGGGGGGATCAGCCCCAGCATTTT; CDR3aa: CASTLGRGDQPQHF